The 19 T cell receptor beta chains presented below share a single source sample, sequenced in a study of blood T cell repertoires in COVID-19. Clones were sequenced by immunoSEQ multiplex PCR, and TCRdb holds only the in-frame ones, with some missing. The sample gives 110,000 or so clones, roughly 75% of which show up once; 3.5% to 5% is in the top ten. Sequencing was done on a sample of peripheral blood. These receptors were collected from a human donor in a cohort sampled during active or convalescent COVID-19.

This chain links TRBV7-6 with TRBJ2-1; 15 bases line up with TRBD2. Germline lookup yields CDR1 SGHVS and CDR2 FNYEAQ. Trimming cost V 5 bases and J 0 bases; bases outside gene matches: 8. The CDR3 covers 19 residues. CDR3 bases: TGTGCCAGCAGCGGCGGACTAGCGGGGGGGCCCCGCTCCTACAATGAGCAGTTCTTC. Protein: CASSGGLAGGPRSYNEQFF. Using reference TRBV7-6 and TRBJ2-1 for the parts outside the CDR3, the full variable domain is GAGVSQSPRYKVTKRGQDVALRCDPISGHVSLYWYRQALGQGPEFLTYFNYEAQQDKSGLPNDRFSAERPEGSISTLTIQRTEQRDSAMYRCASSGGLAGGPRSYNEQFFGPGTRLTVL.

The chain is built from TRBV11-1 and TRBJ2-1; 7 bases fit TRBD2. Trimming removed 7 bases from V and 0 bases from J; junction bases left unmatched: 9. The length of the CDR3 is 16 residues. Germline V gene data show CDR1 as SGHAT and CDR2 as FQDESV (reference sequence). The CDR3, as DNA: TGTGCCAGCAACATTTTAGCGGGCCCCTCCTACAATGAGCAGTTCTTC. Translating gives CASNILAGPSYNEQFF.

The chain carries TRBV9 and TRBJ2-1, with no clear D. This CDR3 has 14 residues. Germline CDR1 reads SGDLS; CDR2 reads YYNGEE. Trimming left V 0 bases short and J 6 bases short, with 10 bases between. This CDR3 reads CASSVGGSGNEQFF. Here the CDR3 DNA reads TGTGCCAGCAGCGTAGGCGGATCTGGCAATGAGCAGTTCTTC.

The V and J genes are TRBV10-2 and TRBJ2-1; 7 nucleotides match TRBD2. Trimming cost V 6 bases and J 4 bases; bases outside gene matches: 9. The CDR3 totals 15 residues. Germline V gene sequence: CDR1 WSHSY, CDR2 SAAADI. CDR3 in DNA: TGCGCCAGCAGGGACAACAGCGGGGTATACAATGAGCAGTTCTTC. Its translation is CASRDNSGVYNEQFF.

The CDR3 DNA sequence: TGTGCCATCAGTGAATTAGTATTGGTTGGTGGCTACACCTTC. Protein: CAISELVLVGGYTF. V and J are TRBV10-3 and TRBJ1-2; D gene unclear. The CDR3 totals 14 residues. Per germline, CDR1 ENHRY and CDR2 SYGVKD. The V end lost 3 bases, the J end lost 7 bases, and 15 bases lay between the germline ends.

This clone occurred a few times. Here the CDR3 DNA reads TGTGCCAGCAGCTCTCGGACTAGCGGGTACTACACCGGGGAGCTGTTTTTT. It translates to CASSSRTSGYYTGELFF. The V call is TRBV7-9, the J call TRBJ2-2, with TRBD2 matching over 11 bases. V lost 4 bases and J lost 3; bases outside the gene matches: 7. Germline V CDR1 and CDR2: SEHNR, FQNEAQ (reference sequence). The CDR3 has 17 amino acids.

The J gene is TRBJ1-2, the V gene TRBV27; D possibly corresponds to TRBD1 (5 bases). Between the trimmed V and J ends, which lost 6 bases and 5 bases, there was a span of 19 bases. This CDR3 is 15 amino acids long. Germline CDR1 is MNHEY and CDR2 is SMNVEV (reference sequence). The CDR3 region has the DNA TGTGCCAGCAGCAGGGAAGCAACCCCCCTATATGGCTACACCTTC. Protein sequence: CASSREATPLYGYTF.

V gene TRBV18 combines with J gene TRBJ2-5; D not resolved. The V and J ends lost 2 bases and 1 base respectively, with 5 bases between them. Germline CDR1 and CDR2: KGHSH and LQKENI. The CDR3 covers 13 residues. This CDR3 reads CASSPAGQETQYF. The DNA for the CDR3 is TGTGCCAGCTCACCAGCCGGCCAAGAGACCCAGTACTTC.

The DNA of the CDR3 is TGCAGCGCCCAGACTAGTTACAATGAGCAGTTCTTC. This gives the protein CSAQTSYNEQFF. The chain is built from TRBV29-1 and TRBJ2-1; D may be TRBD2 (6 bases). Trimming stripped 7 bases from V and 4 bases from J, with 11 bases between. The CDR3 is 12 amino acids. Germline loops: CDR1 SQVTM, CDR2 ANQGSEA.

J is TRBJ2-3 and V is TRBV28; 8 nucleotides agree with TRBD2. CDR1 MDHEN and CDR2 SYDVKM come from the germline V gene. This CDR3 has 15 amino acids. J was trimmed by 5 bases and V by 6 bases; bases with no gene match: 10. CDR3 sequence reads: CASSPPGGLVDTQYF. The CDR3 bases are TGTGCCAGCAGCCCCCCGGGAGGGCTAGTAGATACGCAGTATTTT.

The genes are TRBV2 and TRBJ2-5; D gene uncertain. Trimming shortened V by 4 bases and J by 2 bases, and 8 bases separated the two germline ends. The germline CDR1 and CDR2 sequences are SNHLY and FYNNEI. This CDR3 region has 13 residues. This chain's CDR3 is CASSGSRQETQYF. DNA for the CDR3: TGTGCCAGCAGTGGGTCCAGGCAAGAGACCCAGTACTTC.

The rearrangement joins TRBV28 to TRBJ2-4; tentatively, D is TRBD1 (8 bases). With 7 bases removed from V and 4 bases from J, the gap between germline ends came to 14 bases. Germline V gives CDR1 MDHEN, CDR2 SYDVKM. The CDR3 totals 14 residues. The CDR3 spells CASNTGGGKNIQYF. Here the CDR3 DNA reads TGTGCCAGCAATACAGGGGGAGGGAAAAACATTCAGTACTTC.

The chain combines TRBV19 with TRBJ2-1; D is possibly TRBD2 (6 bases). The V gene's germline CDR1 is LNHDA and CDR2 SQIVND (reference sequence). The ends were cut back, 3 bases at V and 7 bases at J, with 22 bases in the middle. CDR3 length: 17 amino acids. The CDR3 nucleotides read TGTGCCAGTAGTATTTCATCGCTCGGGGGATGGGGAAATGAGCAGTTCTTC. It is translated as CASSISSLGGWGNEQFF. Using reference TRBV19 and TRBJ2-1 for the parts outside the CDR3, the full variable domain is DGGITQSPKYLFRKEGQNVTLSCEQNLNHDAMYWYRQDPGQGLRLIYYSQIVNDFQKGDIAEGYSVSREKKESFPLTVTSAQKNPTAFYLCASSISSLGGWGNEQFFGPGTRLTVL.

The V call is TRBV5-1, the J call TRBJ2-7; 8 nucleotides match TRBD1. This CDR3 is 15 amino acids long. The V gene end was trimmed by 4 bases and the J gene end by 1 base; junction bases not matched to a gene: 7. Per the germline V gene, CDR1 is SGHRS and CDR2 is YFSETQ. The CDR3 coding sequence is TGCGCCAGCAGCGGAAATCAGGGGGCGTCCTACGAGCAGTACTTC. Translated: CASSGNQGASYEQYF.

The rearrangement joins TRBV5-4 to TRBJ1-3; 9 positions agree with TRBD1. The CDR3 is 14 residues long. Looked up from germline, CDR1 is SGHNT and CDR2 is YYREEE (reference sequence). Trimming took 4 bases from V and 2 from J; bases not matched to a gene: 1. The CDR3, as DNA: TGTGCCAGCAGCCACAGGGGGCCTGGAAACACCATATATTTT. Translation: CASSHRGPGNTIYF.

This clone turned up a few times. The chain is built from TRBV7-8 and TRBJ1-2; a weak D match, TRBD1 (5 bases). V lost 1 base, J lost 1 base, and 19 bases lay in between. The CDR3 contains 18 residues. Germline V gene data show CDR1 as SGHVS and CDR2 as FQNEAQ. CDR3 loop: CASSLDWGGTLGNYGYTF. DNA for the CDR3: TGTGCCAGCAGCTTAGATTGGGGGGGAACCCTCGGTAACTATGGCTACACCTTC.

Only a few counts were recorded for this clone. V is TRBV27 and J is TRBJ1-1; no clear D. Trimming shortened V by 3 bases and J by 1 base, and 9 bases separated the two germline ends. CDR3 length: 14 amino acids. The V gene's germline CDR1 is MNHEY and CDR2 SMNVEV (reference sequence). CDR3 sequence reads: CASSFRGSNTEAFF. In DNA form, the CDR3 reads TGTGCCAGCAGTTTTAGAGGATCGAACACTGAAGCTTTCTTT.

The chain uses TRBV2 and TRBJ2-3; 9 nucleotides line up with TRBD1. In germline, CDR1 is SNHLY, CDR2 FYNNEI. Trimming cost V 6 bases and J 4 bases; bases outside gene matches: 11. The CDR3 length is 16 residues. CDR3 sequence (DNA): TGTGCCAGCAGCTCCGGGACAGGGACGGGAGCAGATACGCAGTATTTT. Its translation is CASSSGTGTGADTQYF.

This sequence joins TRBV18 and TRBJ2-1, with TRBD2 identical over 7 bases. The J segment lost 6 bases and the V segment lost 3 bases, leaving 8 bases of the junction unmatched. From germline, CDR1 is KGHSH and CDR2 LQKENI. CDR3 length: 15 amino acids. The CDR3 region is CASSPRTSLGNEQFF. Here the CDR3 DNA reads TGTGCCAGCTCACCTCGGACTAGTTTGGGCAATGAGCAGTTCTTC. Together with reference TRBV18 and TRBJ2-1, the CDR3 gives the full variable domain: NAGVMQNPRHLVRRRGQEARLRCSPMKGHSHVYWYRQLPEEGLKFMVYLQKENIIDESGMPKERFSAEFPKEGPSILRIQQVVRGDSAAYFCASSPRTSLGNEQFFGPGTRLTVL.